The 5 T cell receptor beta chains given below trace back to one sample, sequenced in a study of T-cell memory formation after mild COVID-19. TCRdb reanalysed the 5' RACE reads using MiXCR and keeps one entry per CDR3 protein. The table lists 92,000 or so distinct CDR3 sequences, over 13% of them singletons. The material sequenced was PBMCs or a T cell subset sorted from them (not recorded which). The source is a man aged 18 to 30 who had mild COVID-19 (a few samples of this study predate the infection). Cell type and time point are not known.

The sample holds a few counts of this clonotype. This rearrangement joins TRBV7-9 to TRBJ2-1, with D possibly TRBD1 on 6 matching bases. The CDR3 length is 13 residues. In germline, CDR1 is SEHNR, CDR2 FQNEAQ (reference sequence). V lost 5 bases, J lost 4 bases, and 9 bases lay in between. In DNA, the CDR3 is TGTGCCAGCAGCGCAACAGGGTACAATGAGCAGTTCTTC. It codes for CASSATGYNEQFF.

This clonotype was seen a handful of times. V is TRBV6-2 or TRBV6-3 and J is TRBJ1-1, with D uncertain. Trimming left V 4 bases short and J 1 base short, with 7 bases between. The CDR3 extends over 13 amino acids. The germline V gene has CDR1 MNHEY and CDR2 SVGEGT. CDR3 loop: CASSSQPNTEAFF. In nucleotides, the CDR3 is TGTGCCAGCAGTTCCCAGCCGAACACTGAAGCTTTCTTT.

The chain couples TRBV9 to TRBJ1-1; maybe TRBD1 (5 bases). Looked up from germline, CDR1 is SGDLS and CDR2 is YYNGEE. This CDR3 spans 15 amino acids. V was cut by 4 bases and J by 2 bases, with 15 bases left in between. The DNA for the CDR3 is TGTGCCAGCAGCCCCCGGGGGAGTAGCAACACTGAAGCTTTCTTT. It specifies CASSPRGSSNTEAFF.

The chain has TRBV11-2 and TRBJ1-2; TRBD1 agrees at 7 bases. Trimming cost V 4 bases and J 7 bases; bases outside gene matches: 9. Germline CDR1 is SGHAT and CDR2 is FQNNGV. The CDR3 runs to 14 residues. CDR3 DNA: TGTGCCAGCAGCTCCCGGGAGGGGGCTCTTGGCTACACCTTC. It specifies CASSSREGALGYTF.

This clonotype showed up many times. The chain is built from TRBV5-1 and TRBJ2-1; the match to TRBD2 covers 13 bases. The CDR3 is made up of 18 amino acids. The germline V gene encodes CDR1 SGHRS and CDR2 YFSETQ. The V and J ends lost 5 bases and 2 bases, in that order; junction bases with no gene match: 10. The CDR3 nucleotides read TGCGCCAGCAGTCGTAAGGGACTAGCGGGGTTAGCCTACAATGAGCAGTTCTTC. Its protein is CASSRKGLAGLAYNEQFF.